The clone carrying this T cell receptor beta chain was counted only a few times. Its cognate antigen is unknown. Trimming took off 4 bases at V and 4 bases at J, with 12 bases between the two ends. In germline, CDR1 is SGHDT, CDR2 YYEEEE. The CDR3 spans 13 residues. Via MiXCR, TCRdb re-called the 5' RACE reads, giving one row per CDR3 protein. The table records over 500,000 distinct CDR3 sequences, about 18% of them present only once. The entry originates in a study of T-cell memory formation after mild COVID-19. Findings and caveats of the study: The study found balanced CD4/CD8 in clones contracting day 15 to 85 and a CD4+ lean in later expanders.

Source material: PBMCs or a T cell subset sorted from them (not recorded which). The TCR originated in an adult woman who had mild COVID-19 (a few samples of this study predate the infection). Cell type and time point are not known. The V and J genes are TRBV5-6 and TRBJ2-7, with D unresolved. The CDR3 protein is CASSRPPAYEQYF. CDR3 DNA: TGTGCCAGCAGCAGACCCCCAGCATACGAGCAGTACTTC.